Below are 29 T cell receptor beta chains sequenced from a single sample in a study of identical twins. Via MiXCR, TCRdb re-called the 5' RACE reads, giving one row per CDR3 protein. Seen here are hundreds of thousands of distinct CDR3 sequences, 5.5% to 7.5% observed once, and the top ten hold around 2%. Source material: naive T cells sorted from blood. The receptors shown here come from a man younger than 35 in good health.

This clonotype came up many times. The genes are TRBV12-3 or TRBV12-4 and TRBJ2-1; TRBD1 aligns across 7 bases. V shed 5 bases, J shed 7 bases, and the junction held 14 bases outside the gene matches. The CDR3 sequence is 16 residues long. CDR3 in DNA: TGTGCCAGCAGTCTCGAGACAGGGATTATGGTAAATGAGCAGTTCTTC. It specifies CASSLETGIMVNEQFF.

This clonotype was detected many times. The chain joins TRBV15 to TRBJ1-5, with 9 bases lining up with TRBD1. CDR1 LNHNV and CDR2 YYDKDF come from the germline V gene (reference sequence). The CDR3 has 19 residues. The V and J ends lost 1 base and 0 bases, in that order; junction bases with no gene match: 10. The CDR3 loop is CATSRAGQGHIGSNQPQHF. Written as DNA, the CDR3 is TGTGCCACCAGCAGAGCTGGACAGGGGCACATTGGTAGCAATCAGCCCCAGCATTTT. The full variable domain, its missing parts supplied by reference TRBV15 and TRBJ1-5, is DAMVIQNPRYQVTQFGKPVTLSCSQTLNHNVMYWYQQKSSQAPKLLFHYYDKDFNNEADTPDNFQSRRPNTSFCFLDIRSPGLGDTAMYLCATSRAGQGHIGSNQPQHFGDGTRLSIL.

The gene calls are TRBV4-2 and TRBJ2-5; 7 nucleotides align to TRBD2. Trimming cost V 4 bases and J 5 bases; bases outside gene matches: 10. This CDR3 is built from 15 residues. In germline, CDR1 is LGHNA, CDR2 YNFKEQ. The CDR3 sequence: CASSPSMGEGETQYF. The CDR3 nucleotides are TGTGCCAGCAGCCCAAGTATGGGGGAGGGGGAGACCCAGTACTTC.

The CDR3 reads CASRGTQGSGELFF. In DNA, the CDR3 is TGCGCCAGCAGAGGAACTCAGGGCTCCGGGGAGCTGTTTTTT. The chain combines TRBV4-1 with TRBJ2-2; possible D gene TRBD1, 5 bases. The CDR3 runs to 14 residues. V dropped 6 bases and J dropped 6 bases, with 14 bases sitting between them. Germline V gene sequence: CDR1 MGHRA, CDR2 YSYEKL.

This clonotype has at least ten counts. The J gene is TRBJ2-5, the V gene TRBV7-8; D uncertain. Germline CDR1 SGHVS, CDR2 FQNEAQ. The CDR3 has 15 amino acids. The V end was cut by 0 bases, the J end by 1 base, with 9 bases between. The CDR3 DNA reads TGTGCCAGCAGCTTAGCTCTGCGTTCCCAAGAGACCCAGTACTTC. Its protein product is CASSLALRSQETQYF.

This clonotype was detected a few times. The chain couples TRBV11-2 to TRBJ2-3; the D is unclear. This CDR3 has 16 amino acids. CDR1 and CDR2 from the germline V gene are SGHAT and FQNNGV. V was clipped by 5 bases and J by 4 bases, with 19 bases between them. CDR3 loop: CASSRRKDRIADTQYF. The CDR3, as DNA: TGTGCCAGCAGCCGACGCAAAGATAGGATCGCAGATACGCAGTATTTT.

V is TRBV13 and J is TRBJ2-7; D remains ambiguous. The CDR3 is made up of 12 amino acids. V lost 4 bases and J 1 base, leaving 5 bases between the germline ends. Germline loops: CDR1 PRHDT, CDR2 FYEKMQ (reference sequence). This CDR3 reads CASSSTSYEQYV. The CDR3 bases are TGTGCCAGCAGCTCTACGTCCTACGAGCAGTACGTC.

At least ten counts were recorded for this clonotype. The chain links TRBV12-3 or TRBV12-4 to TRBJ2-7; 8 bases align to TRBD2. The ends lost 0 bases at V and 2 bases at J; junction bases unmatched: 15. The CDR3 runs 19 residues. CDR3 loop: CASSLASNFFGGLAYEQYF. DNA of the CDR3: TGTGCCAGCAGTTTAGCTTCTAATTTTTTTGGGGGACTAGCCTACGAGCAGTACTTC.

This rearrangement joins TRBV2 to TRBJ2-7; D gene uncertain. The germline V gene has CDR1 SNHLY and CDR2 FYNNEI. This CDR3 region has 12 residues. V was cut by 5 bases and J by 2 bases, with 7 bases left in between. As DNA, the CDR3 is TGTGCCAGCAGTCCATTTACCTACGAGCAGTACTTC. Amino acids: CASSPFTYEQYF. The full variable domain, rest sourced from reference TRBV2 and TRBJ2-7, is EPEVTQTPSHQVTQMGQEVILRCVPISNHLYFYWYRQILGQKVEFLVSFYNNEISEKSEIFDDQFSVERPDGSNFTLKIRSTKLEDSAMYFCASSPFTYEQYFGPGTRLTVT.

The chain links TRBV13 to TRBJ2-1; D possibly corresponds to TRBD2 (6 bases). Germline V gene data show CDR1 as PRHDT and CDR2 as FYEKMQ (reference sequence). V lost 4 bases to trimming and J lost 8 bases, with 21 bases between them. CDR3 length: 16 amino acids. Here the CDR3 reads CASSSSNYIPGDEQFF. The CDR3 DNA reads TGTGCCAGCAGCTCCTCAAACTATATCCCGGGGGATGAGCAGTTCTTC.

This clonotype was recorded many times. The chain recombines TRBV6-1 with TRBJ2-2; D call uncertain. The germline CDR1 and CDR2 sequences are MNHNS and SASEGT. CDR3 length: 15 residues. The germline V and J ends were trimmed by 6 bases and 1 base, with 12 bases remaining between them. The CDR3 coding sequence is TGTGCCAGCAGCCCCCCCGCCAAGAACACCGGGGAGCTGTTTTTT. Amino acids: CASSPPAKNTGELFF.

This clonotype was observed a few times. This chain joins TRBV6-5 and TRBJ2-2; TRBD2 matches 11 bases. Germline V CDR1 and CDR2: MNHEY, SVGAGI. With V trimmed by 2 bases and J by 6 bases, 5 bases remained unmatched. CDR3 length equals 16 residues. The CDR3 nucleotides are TGTGCCAGCAGTTACAGTAGCGGGAGGGTTTCCGGGGAGCTGTTTTTT. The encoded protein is CASSYSSGRVSGELFF.

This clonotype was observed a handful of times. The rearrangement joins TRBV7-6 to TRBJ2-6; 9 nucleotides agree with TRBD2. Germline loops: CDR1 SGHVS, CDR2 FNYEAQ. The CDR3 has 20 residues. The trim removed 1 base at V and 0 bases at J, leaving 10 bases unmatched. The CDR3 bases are TGTGCCAGCAGCTTAGTCGGTAGGCTAGCGGGGAACTCTGGGGCCAACGTCCTGACTTTC. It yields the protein CASSLVGRLAGNSGANVLTF. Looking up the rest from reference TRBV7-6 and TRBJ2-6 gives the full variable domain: GAGVSQSPRYKVTKRGQDVALRCDPISGHVSLYWYRQALGQGPEFLTYFNYEAQQDKSGLPNDRFSAERPEGSISTLTIQRTEQRDSAMYRCASSLVGRLAGNSGANVLTFGAGSRLTVL.

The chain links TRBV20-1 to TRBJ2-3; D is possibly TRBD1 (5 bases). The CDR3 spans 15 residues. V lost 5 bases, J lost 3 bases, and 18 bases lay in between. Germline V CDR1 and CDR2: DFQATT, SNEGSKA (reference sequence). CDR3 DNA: TGCAGTGCTTATCCACAGGTCGTGGTAACAGATACGCAGTATTTT. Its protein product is CSAYPQVVVTDTQYF.

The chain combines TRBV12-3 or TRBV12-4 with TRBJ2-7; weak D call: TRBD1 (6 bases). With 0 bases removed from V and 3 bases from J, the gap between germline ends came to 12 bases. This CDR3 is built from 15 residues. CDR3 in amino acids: CASSLAGAGFYEQYF. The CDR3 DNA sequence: TGTGCCAGCAGTTTAGCGGGGGCTGGGTTCTACGAGCAGTACTTC.

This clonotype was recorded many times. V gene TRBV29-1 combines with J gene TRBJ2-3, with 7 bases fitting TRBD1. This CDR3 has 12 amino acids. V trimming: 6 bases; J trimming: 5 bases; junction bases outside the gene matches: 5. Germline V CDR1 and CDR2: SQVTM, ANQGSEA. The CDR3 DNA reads TGCAGCGTCCACGGGACAGTAGATACGCAGTATTTT. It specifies CSVHGTVDTQYF.

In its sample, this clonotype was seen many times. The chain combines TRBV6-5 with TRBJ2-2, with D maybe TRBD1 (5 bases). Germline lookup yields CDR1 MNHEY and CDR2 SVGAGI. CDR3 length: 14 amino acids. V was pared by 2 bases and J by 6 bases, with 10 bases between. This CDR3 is CASSYTQGPGELFF. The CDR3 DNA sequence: TGTGCCAGCAGTTACACTCAGGGCCCCGGGGAGCTGTTTTTT.

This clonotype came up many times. The chain's CDR3 is CASSLWANTEAFF. CDR3 sequence (DNA): TGCGCCAGCAGCTTGTGGGCGAACACTGAAGCTTTCTTT. V and J are TRBV5-1 and TRBJ1-1; D remains ambiguous. Germline assignment: CDR1 SGHRS and CDR2 YFSETQ. The V end was cut by 1 base, the J end by 1 base, with 5 bases between. The CDR3 is made up of 13 amino acids.

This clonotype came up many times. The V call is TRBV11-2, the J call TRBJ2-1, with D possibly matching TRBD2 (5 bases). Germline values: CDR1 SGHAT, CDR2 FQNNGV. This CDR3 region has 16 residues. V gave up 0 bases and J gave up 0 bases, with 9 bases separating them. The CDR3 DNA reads TGTGCCAGCAGCTTAGACGAGCGGAGCTCCTACAATGAGCAGTTCTTC. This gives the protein CASSLDERSSYNEQFF. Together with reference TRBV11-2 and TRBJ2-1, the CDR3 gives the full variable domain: EAGVAQSPRYKIIEKRQSVAFWCNPISGHATLYWYQQILGQGPKLLIQFQNNGVVDDSQLPKDRFSAERLKGVDSTLKIQPAKLEDSAVYLCASSLDERSSYNEQFFGPGTRLTVL.

CDR3 sequence: CASSQISSGNDPPWEQFF. CDR3 nucleotides: TGTGCCAGCAGCCAAATAAGTAGCGGCAACGACCCCCCGTGGGAGCAGTTCTTC. The chain uses TRBV4-2 and TRBJ2-1, with D possibly TRBD2 on 6 matching bases. Per germline, CDR1 LGHNA and CDR2 YNFKEQ. Between the trimmed V and J ends, which lost 2 bases and 10 bases, there was a span of 27 bases. The CDR3 spans 18 residues.

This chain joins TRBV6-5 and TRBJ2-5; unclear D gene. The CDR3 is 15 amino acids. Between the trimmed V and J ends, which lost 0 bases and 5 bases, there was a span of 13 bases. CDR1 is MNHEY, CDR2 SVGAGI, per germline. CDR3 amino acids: CASSYSRLAWETQYF. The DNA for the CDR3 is TGTGCCAGCAGTTACTCGAGACTCGCCTGGGAGACCCAGTACTTC.

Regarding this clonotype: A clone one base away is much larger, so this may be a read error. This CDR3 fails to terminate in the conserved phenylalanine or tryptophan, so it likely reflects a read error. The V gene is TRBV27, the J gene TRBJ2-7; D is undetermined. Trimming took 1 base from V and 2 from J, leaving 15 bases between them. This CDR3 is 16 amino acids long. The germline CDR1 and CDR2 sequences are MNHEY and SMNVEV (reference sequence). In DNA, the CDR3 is TGTGCCAGCAGTTTATTACTCTCCCTAGGCCCCTACGAGCAGTACCTC. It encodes CASSLLLSLGPYEQYL.

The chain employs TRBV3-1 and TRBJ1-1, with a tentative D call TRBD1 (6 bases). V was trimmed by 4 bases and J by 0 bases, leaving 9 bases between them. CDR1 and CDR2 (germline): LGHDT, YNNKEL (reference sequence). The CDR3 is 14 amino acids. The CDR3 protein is CASSRDTMNTEAFF. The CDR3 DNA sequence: TGTGCCAGCAGCCGGGACACAATGAACACTGAAGCTTTCTTT.

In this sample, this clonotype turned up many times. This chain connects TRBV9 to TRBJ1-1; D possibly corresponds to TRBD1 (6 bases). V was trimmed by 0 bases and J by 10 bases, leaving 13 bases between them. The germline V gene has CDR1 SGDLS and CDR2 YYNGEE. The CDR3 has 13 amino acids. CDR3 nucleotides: TGTGCCAGCAGCGTAGAGGGGGGGCTTGCAGCTTTCTTT. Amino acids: CASSVEGGLAAFF.

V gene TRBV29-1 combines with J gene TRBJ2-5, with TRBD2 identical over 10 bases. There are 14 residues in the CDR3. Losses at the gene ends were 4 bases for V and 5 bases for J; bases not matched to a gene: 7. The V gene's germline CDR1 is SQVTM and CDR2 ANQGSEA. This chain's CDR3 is CSVALAGVSETQYF. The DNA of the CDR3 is TGCAGCGTTGCGCTAGCGGGAGTCAGCGAGACCCAGTACTTC.

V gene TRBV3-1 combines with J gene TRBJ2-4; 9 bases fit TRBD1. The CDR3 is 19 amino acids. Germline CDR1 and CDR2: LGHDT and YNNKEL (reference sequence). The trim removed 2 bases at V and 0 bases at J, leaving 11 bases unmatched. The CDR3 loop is CASSQLYSGQGIAKNIQYF. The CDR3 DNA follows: TGTGCCAGCAGCCAATTGTACAGTGGACAGGGGATAGCCAAAAACATTCAGTACTTC.

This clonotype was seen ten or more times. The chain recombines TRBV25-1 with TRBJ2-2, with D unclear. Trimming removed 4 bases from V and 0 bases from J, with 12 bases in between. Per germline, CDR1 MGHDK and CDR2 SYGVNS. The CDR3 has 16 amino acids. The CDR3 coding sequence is TGTGCCAGCAGTGTTTATGGCGGCGCGAACACCGGGGAGCTGTTTTTT. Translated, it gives CASSVYGGANTGELFF.

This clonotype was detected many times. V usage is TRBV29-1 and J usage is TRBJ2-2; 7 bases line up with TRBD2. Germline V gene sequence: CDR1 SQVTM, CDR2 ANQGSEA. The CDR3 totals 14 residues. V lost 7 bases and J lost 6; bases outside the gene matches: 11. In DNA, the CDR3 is TGCAGCGGGGCCGAGGCAGCGGGACCCGGGGAGCTGTTTTTT. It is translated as CSGAEAAGPGELFF.

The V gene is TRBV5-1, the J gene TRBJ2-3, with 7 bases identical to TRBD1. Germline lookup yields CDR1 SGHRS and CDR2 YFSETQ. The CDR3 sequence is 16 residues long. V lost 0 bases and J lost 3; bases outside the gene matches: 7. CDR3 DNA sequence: TGCGCCAGCAGCTTGGGCTGGGACAGCGTAACAGATACGCAGTATTTT. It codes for CASSLGWDSVTDTQYF. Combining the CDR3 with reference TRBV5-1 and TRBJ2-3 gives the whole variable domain KAGVTQTPRYLIKTRGQQVTLSCSPISGHRSVSWYQQTPGQGLQFLFEYFSETQRNKGNFPGRFSGRQFSNSRSEMNVSTLELGDSALYLCASSLGWDSVTDTQYFGPGTRLTVL.